The 23 T cell receptor beta chains below were found in one sample sequenced in a study. TCRdb reprocessed the 5' RACE reads with MiXCR, giving one entry per CDR3 protein. The table shows some 64,000 distinct CDR3 sequences, with approximately 22% occurring only once. Sequencing used memory CD4+ T cells sorted from a lymph node. Subset noted: memory CD4+ T cells, CD4+CD45RO+CD25-. Receptors were obtained from a female donor with breast cancer.

The rearrangement uses TRBV6-5 and TRBJ2-1; D is ambiguous. CDR1 and CDR2 from the germline V gene are MNHEY and SVGAGI. The CDR3 extends over 14 amino acids. The V and J ends lost 4 bases and 6 bases respectively, with 13 bases between them. This CDR3 is CASSWDGVTNEQFF. CDR3 nucleotide sequence: TGTGCCAGCAGTTGGGATGGGGTTACCAATGAGCAGTTCTTC.

This clonotype occurred many times. The genes are TRBV29-1 and TRBJ1-1; 10 nucleotides agree with TRBD1. Germline V gives CDR1 SQVTM, CDR2 ANQGSEA. The CDR3 has 15 residues. V trimming: 4 bases; J trimming: 1 base; junction bases outside the gene matches: 6. This CDR3 is CSVGRTGGPNTEAFF. As DNA, the CDR3 is TGCAGCGTTGGAAGGACAGGGGGGCCGAACACTGAAGCTTTCTTT.

This clonotype showed up just a few times. The chain uses TRBV11-3 and TRBJ2-3; 12 nucleotides match TRBD2. CDR1 is SGHNT and CDR2 is YENEEA in the germline V gene. V shed 4 bases, J shed 0 bases, and the junction held 11 bases outside the gene matches. This CDR3 spans 19 amino acids. CDR3 in DNA: TGTGCCAGCAGCTCGGCTAGCGGGAGGGGAATTCGTAGCACAGATACGCAGTATTTT. This translates into CASSSASGRGIRSTDTQYF. Full variable domain (rest looked up from reference TRBV11-3 and TRBJ2-3): EAGVVQSPRYKIIEKKQPVAFWCNPISGHNTLYWYLQNLGQGPELLIRYENEEAVDDSQLPKDRFSAERLKGVDSTLKIQPAELGDSAVYLCASSSASGRGIRSTDTQYFGPGTRLTVL.

Ten or more counts support this clonotype. The CDR3 DNA follows: TGTGCCAGCAGTCAAGGACTAGAAAATGAGCAGTTCTTC. The encoded protein is CASSQGLENEQFF. The V gene is TRBV6-1, the J gene TRBJ2-1; TRBD2 aligns across 7 bases. Germline CDR1 and CDR2: MNHNS and SASEGT. The CDR3 spans 13 residues. J lost 7 bases, V lost 5 bases, and 5 bases had no gene match.

The chain carries TRBV6-2 or TRBV6-3 and TRBJ1-6, with 9 bases that match TRBD1. The V gene end was trimmed by 5 bases and the J gene end by 7 bases; junction bases not matched to a gene: 3. The CDR3 is 14 amino acids. Germline CDR1 reads MNHEY; CDR2 reads SVGEGT. As DNA, the CDR3 is TGTGCCAGCAGTGTACAGGGGGCGAATTCACCCCTCCACTTT. Translating it yields CASSVQGANSPLHF.

In its sample, this clonotype was seen a few times. J is TRBJ2-3 and V is TRBV20-1; 8 nucleotides align to TRBD2. V was clipped by 4 bases and J by 0 bases; unmatched bases: 6. CDR1 DFQATT and CDR2 SNEGSKA come from the germline V gene (reference sequence). The CDR3 loop spans 15 amino acids. The CDR3 spells CSANKREYSTDTQYF. The CDR3 bases are TGCAGTGCTAATAAGCGGGAGTATAGCACAGATACGCAGTATTTT.

The chain joins TRBV5-1 to TRBJ2-5; the match to TRBD2 covers 15 bases. This CDR3 spans 17 amino acids. Germline V gene sequence: CDR1 SGHRS, CDR2 YFSETQ. V shed 2 bases, J shed 0 bases, and the junction held 2 bases outside the gene matches. The CDR3 loop is CASSFGTSGGYQETQYF. The CDR3, as DNA: TGCGCCAGCAGCTTCGGGACTAGCGGGGGGTACCAAGAGACCCAGTACTTC. Full variable domain (outside the CDR3, taken from reference TRBV5-1 and TRBJ2-5): KAGVTQTPRYLIKTRGQQVTLSCSPISGHRSVSWYQQTPGQGLQFLFEYFSETQRNKGNFPGRFSGRQFSNSRSEMNVSTLELGDSALYLCASSFGTSGGYQETQYFGPGTRLLVL.

V is TRBV5-1 and J is TRBJ2-7; tentatively, D is TRBD2 (6 bases). From germline, CDR1 is SGHRS and CDR2 YFSETQ. The CDR3 length is 14 residues. V was cut by 2 bases and J by 4 bases, with 13 bases left in between. The CDR3 nucleotides are TGCGCCAGCAGCTTTAGGGACTCCCGGTACGAGCAGTACTTC. Protein: CASSFRDSRYEQYF. Combining the CDR3 with reference TRBV5-1 and TRBJ2-7 gives the whole variable domain KAGVTQTPRYLIKTRGQQVTLSCSPISGHRSVSWYQQTPGQGLQFLFEYFSETQRNKGNFPGRFSGRQFSNSRSEMNVSTLELGDSALYLCASSFRDSRYEQYFGPGTRLTVT.

This clonotype was picked up many times. V gene TRBV7-8 combines with J gene TRBJ1-2; 8 bases are a match to TRBD1. The CDR3 totals 13 residues. J gave up 9 bases and V 4 bases, and 7 bases lay outside the gene matches. Germline V gene data show CDR1 as SGHVS and CDR2 as FQNEAQ. This chain's CDR3 is CASSSDRGLRYTF. The CDR3 region has the DNA TGTGCCAGCAGCTCTGACAGGGGCTTACGCTACACCTTC.

This clonotype came up many times. The V gene is TRBV27, the J gene TRBJ1-1, with 8 bases lining up with TRBD1. The junction had 10 bases not matched to a gene; V was cut back by 6 bases and J by 10 bases. The length of the CDR3 is 13 residues. CDR1 MNHEY and CDR2 SMNVEV come from the germline V gene (reference sequence). DNA of the CDR3: TGTGCCAGCAGACGACAGGGGCAAGGATTAGCTTTCTTT. Protein: CASRRQGQGLAFF.

This clonotype was seen more than once but under ten times. This chain connects TRBV28 to TRBJ2-7; 7 bases fit TRBD2. CDR3 size: 15 residues. Per the germline V gene, CDR1 is MDHEN and CDR2 is SYDVKM. Trimming at V came to 6 bases and at J to 2 bases, leaving 10 bases not matched to a gene. CDR3 DNA sequence: TGTGCCAGCAGCCATACTAGCGTGGGGGCCTACGAGCAGTACTTC. Translated, it gives CASSHTSVGAYEQYF.

The V call is TRBV2, the J call TRBJ2-3; perhaps TRBD2 as D (5 bases). The germline V and J ends were trimmed by 6 bases and 4 bases, with 11 bases remaining between them. Germline assignment: CDR1 SNHLY and CDR2 FYNNEI. This CDR3 is 13 amino acids long. The CDR3 reads CASRPTRADTQYF. The CDR3 coding sequence is TGTGCCAGCAGGCCCACTAGGGCAGATACGCAGTATTTT. Supplemented by reference TRBV2 and TRBJ2-3, the full variable domain reads EPEVTQTPSHQVTQMGQEVILRCVPISNHLYFYWYRQILGQKVEFLVSFYNNEISEKSEIFDDQFSVERPDGSNFTLKIRSTKLEDSAMYFCASRPTRADTQYFGPGTRLTVL.

Many counts were recorded for this clonotype. The chain carries TRBV6-5 and TRBJ1-3, with 9 positions matching TRBD1. Germline lookup yields CDR1 MNHEY and CDR2 SVGAGI. V shed 2 bases and J 5 bases; nucleotides not matched to a gene: 7. The CDR3 is 16 amino acids. The CDR3 region is CASSYKPGQGRNTIYF. DNA of the CDR3: TGTGCCAGCAGTTACAAACCGGGACAGGGACGAAACACCATATATTTT.

In regard to this clonotype: Given a much more abundant clone one base away, this may be a read error. J is TRBJ2-1 and V is TRBV7-9; no definite D call. The CDR3 contains 11 residues. Germline CDR1 and CDR2: SEHNR and FQNEAQ (reference sequence). In DNA, the CDR3 is TGTGCCAGCAGCTCTAACAATGAGCAGTGCTTC. This translates into CASSSNNEQCF.

This clonotype showed up many times. This chain connects TRBV5-1 to TRBJ1-3; tentative D call: TRBD1 (5 bases). This CDR3 has 14 amino acids. Germline-derived CDR1 and CDR2 are SGHRS and YFSETQ. V shed 4 bases and J shed 7 bases, with 15 bases lying between them. The CDR3 region is CASSLGRSGNTIYF. The CDR3 region has the DNA TGCGCCAGCAGCCTTGGGAGGTCAGGGAACACCATATATTTT.

Note on this clonotype: As the CDR3 is not closed by the conserved phenylalanine or tryptophan, this likely results from a read error. The genes are TRBV20-1 and TRBJ2-1, with TRBD2 matching 14 bases. Germline lookup yields CDR1 DFQATT and CDR2 SNEGSKA (reference sequence). The CDR3 runs to 19 residues. Here the CDR3 DNA reads TGTAGTGCTAGACCTGCCGGGACTAGCGGGAGAATAAACTACAATGAGCAGTTCCTC. It encodes CSARPAGTSGRINYNEQFL.

This chain uses TRBV5-4 with TRBJ2-5, with D tentatively TRBD2 (6 bases). Germline values: CDR1 SGHNT, CDR2 YYREEE (reference sequence). This CDR3 is 15 amino acids long. Trimming removed 4 bases at V and 8 bases at J, with 21 bases between. CDR3 sequence: CASSVPRDAGGTQYF. DNA for the CDR3: TGTGCCAGCAGCGTACCCCGGGACGCCGGGGGTACCCAGTACTTC. The entire variable domain, with the rest obtained from reference TRBV5-4 and TRBJ2-5, is as follows: ETGVTQSPTHLIKTRGQQVTLRCSSQSGHNTVSWYQQALGQGPQFIFQYYREEENGRGNFPPRFSGLQFPNYSSELNVNALELDDSALYLCASSVPRDAGGTQYFGPGTRLLVL.

This clonotype was seen a handful of times. CDR3 nucleotide sequence: TGTGCCAGCAGCGCGGACGTCTATGGCTACACCTTC. This encodes CASSADVYGYTF. V and J are TRBV5-4 and TRBJ1-2; no reliable D call. CDR3 size: 12 residues. V lost 4 bases, J lost 4 bases, and 8 bases lay in between. CDR1 SGHNT and CDR2 YYREEE come from the germline V gene (reference sequence). The entire variable domain, with the rest obtained from reference TRBV5-4 and TRBJ1-2, is as follows: ETGVTQSPTHLIKTRGQQVTLRCSSQSGHNTVSWYQQALGQGPQFIFQYYREEENGRGNFPPRFSGLQFPNYSSELNVNALELDDSALYLCASSADVYGYTFGSGTRLTVV.

This clonotype was seen many times. The rearrangement uses TRBV20-1 and TRBJ1-5; TRBD1 aligns across 9 bases. Germline-derived CDR1 and CDR2 are DFQATT and SNEGSKA (reference sequence). The CDR3 spans 14 residues. The V gene end was trimmed by 5 bases and the J gene end by 7 bases; junction bases not matched to a gene: 9. The CDR3 sequence is CSASRDRVGQPQHF. In nucleotides, the CDR3 is TGCAGTGCTTCCAGGGACAGGGTAGGGCAGCCCCAGCATTTT.

A few counts support this clonotype. This chain joins TRBV4-3 and TRBJ1-2; D ambiguous. This CDR3 spans 14 amino acids. The V gene lost 4 bases and the J gene lost 6 bases, with 15 bases spanning the gap. Germline V lookup: CDR1 LGHNA, CDR2 YSLEER. The CDR3 region is CASSLHEESDGYTF. The CDR3 DNA sequence: TGCGCCAGCAGCCTCCACGAAGAGAGTGATGGCTACACCTTC.

The chain employs TRBV7-9 and TRBJ2-2; D gene ambiguous. CDR1 and CDR2 (germline): SEHNR, FQNEAQ (reference sequence). With 2 bases removed from V and 8 bases from J, the gap between germline ends came to 6 bases. This CDR3 has 12 residues. CDR3 in DNA: TGTGCCAGCAGCTTACGACCAGGGGAGCTGTTTTTT. It yields the protein CASSLRPGELFF.

The chain couples TRBV6-6 to TRBJ2-7; 8 bases are a match to TRBD1. Germline V lookup: CDR1 MNHNY, CDR2 SVGAGI (reference sequence). J gave up 2 bases and V 7 bases, and 7 bases lay outside the gene matches. The CDR3 length is 14 residues. The CDR3 protein is CASTDRGSAYEQYF. The CDR3 coding sequence is TGTGCCAGCACCGACAGGGGATCAGCCTACGAGCAGTACTTC.

The chain links TRBV15 to TRBJ2-7; D unclear. Between the trimmed V and J ends, which lost 1 base and 0 bases, there was a span of 10 bases. Germline V CDR1 and CDR2: LNHNV, YYDKDF (reference sequence). The CDR3 consists of 15 residues. CDR3 sequence: CATSRGGLSSYEQYF. CDR3 DNA: TGTGCCACCAGCAGAGGAGGCCTGAGCTCCTACGAGCAGTACTTC.